The present T cell receptor (beta chain) was sequenced within a study of blood T cell repertoires in COVID-19. Looking at the study overall: Researchers got acute and convalescent COVID-19 samples from the United States, Italy and Spain. PBMCs, B-cell-depleted T cells, or T cells were the source of the cDNA or gDNA that made up the material.

In the source study's methods: Estimation of nucleated cell counts relied on the amplification of reference gene primers. The assay was immunoSEQ multiplex PCR, and TCRdb's table has in-frame clones only and misses some. The DNA was the basis for D and trimming; V, J and clone size are from that table. The sample consists of some 97,000 clones, 90% to 95% of them appearing once. CDR1 is MNHNS and CDR2 is SASEGT in the germline V gene. The CDR3 covers 15 residues. The V end was cut by 3 bases, the J end by 3 bases, with 11 bases between. This chain joins TRBV6-1 and TRBJ1-4, with a possible D match to TRBD1 (5 bases). Specimen: peripheral blood. The clonotype comes from a man aged 50 to 59 with active COVID-19. DNA of the CDR3: TGTGCCAGCAGTGATTGGGGGGGTTCTAATGAAAAACTGTTTTTT. It specifies CASSDWGGSNEKLFF.